What follows are 20 T cell receptor beta chains derived from one specimen sequenced in a study of cytomegalovirus exposure and HLA in healthy donors. Use of 60 Vbeta and 13 Jbeta primers characterized the PCR. Data came from immunoSEQ multiplex PCR; TCRdb stores just in-frame clones and leaves some out. The table has 140,000 to 150,000 clones, 75% seen once. The specimen was PBMCs. These receptor sequences come from a man aged 25-45 years in good health and CMV-seronegative.

The chain uses TRBV18 and TRBJ2-1; 7 bases are shared with TRBD2. V dropped 3 bases and J dropped 7; count of bases not matched to a gene: 12. This CDR3 contains 16 residues. CDR1 is KGHSH and CDR2 is LQKENI in the germline V gene. DNA of the CDR3: TGTGCCAGCTCACCGTTCTGGGCGGGAGAGGGTAATGAGCAGTTCTTC. Translated, it gives CASSPFWAGEGNEQFF.

The rearrangement joins TRBV7-7 to TRBJ2-3; a possible D gene is TRBD1 (5 bases). Germline V gene data show CDR1 as SSHAT and CDR2 as FNYEAQ (reference sequence). The CDR3 length is 15 residues. V lost 5 bases and J 0 bases, leaving 12 bases between the germline ends. The CDR3 here is CASSPAWTSTDTQYF. For the CDR3, the DNA is TGTGCCAGCAGCCCTGCATGGACAAGCACAGATACGCAGTATTTT.

This chain connects TRBV27 to TRBJ2-7; 10 nucleotides line up with TRBD1. This CDR3 region has 15 residues. Germline V lookup: CDR1 MNHEY, CDR2 SMNVEV (reference sequence). Trimming removed 6 bases from V and 2 bases from J; junction bases left unmatched: 7. CDR3 loop: CASSPPDRGPYEQYF. Here the CDR3 DNA reads TGTGCCAGCAGCCCACCAGACAGGGGGCCCTACGAGCAGTACTTC.

As concerns this clone: One end of the junction fails to match germline, which may point to a read error. The chain links TRBV7-7 to TRBJ2-5, with a tentative D call TRBD1 (5 bases). The CDR3 is 15 amino acids. The germline CDR1 and CDR2 sequences are SSHAT and FNYEAQ (reference sequence). The CDR3 here is CASSFFGRQGLRRYF. CDR3 DNA: TGTGCTAGCAGCTTTTTCGGCCGCCAGGGTCTTCGTCGGTACTTC.

This chain links TRBV5-1 with TRBJ2-7; D may be TRBD2 (5 bases). The CDR3 contains 15 residues. Per germline, CDR1 SGHRS and CDR2 YFSETQ. V shed 4 bases and J shed 1 base, with 15 bases lying between them. CDR3 in amino acids: CASSREAVGSYEQYF. CDR3 DNA: TGCGCCAGCAGCCGGGAAGCGGTAGGTTCCTACGAGCAGTACTTC. The full variable domain, its missing parts supplied by reference TRBV5-1 and TRBJ2-7, is KAGVTQTPRYLIKTRGQQVTLSCSPISGHRSVSWYQQTPGQGLQFLFEYFSETQRNKGNFPGRFSGRQFSNSRSEMNVSTLELGDSALYLCASSREAVGSYEQYFGPGTRLTVT.

Only one count was recorded for this clone. The chain uses TRBV5-1 and TRBJ2-5, with TRBD2 as a possible D gene (7 bases). The CDR3 sequence is 14 residues long. Germline V gives CDR1 SGHRS, CDR2 YFSETQ. Trimming removed 0 bases at V and 3 bases at J, with 9 bases between. The CDR3 region has the DNA TGCGCCAGCAGCTTGGAGGGGGGGGAAGAGACCCAGTACTTC. Its protein is CASSLEGGEETQYF.

The gene calls are TRBV7-9 and TRBJ2-1; 10 nucleotides align to TRBD1. There are 14 residues in the CDR3. J gave up 7 bases and V 4 bases, and 4 bases lay outside the gene matches. Germline V gene lookup returns CDR1 SEHNR and CDR2 FQNEAQ (reference sequence). In DNA form, the CDR3 reads TGTGCCAGCAGCTCGGGACAGGGGTTAAATGAGCAGTTCTTC. Translated, it gives CASSSGQGLNEQFF.

This rearrangement joins TRBV7-9 to TRBJ2-1; 7 bases are a match to TRBD2. Losses at the gene ends were 6 bases for V and 8 bases for J; bases not matched to a gene: 7. The V gene's germline CDR1 is SEHNR and CDR2 FQNEAQ (reference sequence). The CDR3 sequence is 13 residues long. The CDR3 region has the DNA TGTGCCAGCAGGTCTCGGGCGGGAGATGAGCAGTTCTTC. Residues: CASRSRAGDEQFF.

This sequence joins TRBV6-4 and TRBJ1-6, with D maybe TRBD1 (5 bases). Trimming pared 0 bases from V and 11 bases from J, leaving 14 bases between. The CDR3 is 15 residues long. Germline assignment: CDR1 MRHNA and CDR2 SNTAGT. CDR3 bases: TGTGCCAGCAGTGACTCGGCCGGGGGAATGACACCCCTCCACTTT. It encodes CASSDSAGGMTPLHF.

In its sample, this clone was seen a few times. The chain combines TRBV30 with TRBJ1-6; D remains ambiguous. Germline CDR1 reads GTSNPN; CDR2 reads SVGIG (reference sequence). V gave up 2 bases and J gave up 5 bases, with 19 bases separating them. The CDR3 sequence is 17 residues long. In nucleotides, the CDR3 is TGTGCCTGGAGTCGGCGGGGAAATATCTTAAATAATTCACCCCTCCACTTT. Translation gives CAWSRRGNILNNSPLHF.

This chain joins TRBV28 and TRBJ2-1; possibly TRBD2 for D (5 bases). The germline CDR1 and CDR2 sequences are MDHEN and SYDVKM. This CDR3 comprises 17 residues. V gave up 4 bases and J gave up 0 bases, with 16 bases separating them. The DNA of the CDR3 is TGTGCCAGCAGTTCCCCGGTGGGGAGAAGCTCCTACAATGAGCAGTTCTTC. Translated: CASSSPVGRSSYNEQFF. Complete variable domain (other parts from reference TRBV28 and TRBJ2-1): DVKVTQSSRYLVKRTGEKVFLECVQDMDHENMFWYRQDPGLGLRLIYFSYDVKMKEKGDIPEGYSVSREKKERFSLILESASTNQTSMYLCASSSPVGRSSYNEQFFGPGTRLTVL.

The V gene is TRBV6-1, the J gene TRBJ1-1; 10 nucleotides agree with TRBD1. Germline assignment: CDR1 MNHNS and CDR2 SASEGT. V lost 8 bases to trimming and J lost 6 bases; unmatched junction nucleotides: 6. This CDR3 is built from 13 residues. Here the CDR3 DNA reads TGTGCCAGCCGATGGGACAGGGGAGCTGAAGCTTTCTTT. This encodes CASRWDRGAEAFF.

The chain has TRBV7-9 and TRBJ1-1; TRBD1 matches at 8 bases. This CDR3 is 15 amino acids long. The J segment lost 1 base and the V segment lost 5 bases, leaving 6 bases of the junction unmatched. The germline gives CDR1 SEHNR, CDR2 FQNEAQ (reference sequence). CDR3 in amino acids: CASSRWTGQNTEAFF. Here the CDR3 DNA reads TGTGCCAGCAGCCGGTGGACAGGGCAGAACACTGAAGCTTTCTTT.

The J gene is TRBJ1-4, the V gene TRBV28, with D perhaps TRBD1 (6 bases). CDR1 and CDR2 (germline): MDHEN, SYDVKM. CDR3 size: 14 residues. V lost 5 bases and J 7 bases, leaving 14 bases between the germline ends. CDR3 in DNA: TGTGCCAGCAGTATCACAGACAGGAGTGAAAAACTGTTTTTT. It is translated as CASSITDRSEKLFF.

With regard to this clone: Lacking the conserved final phenylalanine or tryptophan, this CDR3 likely reflects a read error. The chain couples TRBV6-1 to TRBJ1-1, with 7 nucleotides matching TRBD1. Germline CDR1 is MNHNS and CDR2 is SASEGT. J lost 1 base, V lost 7 bases, and 6 bases had no gene match. CDR3 length: 14 residues. In DNA, the CDR3 is TGTGCCAGCACAAGGGACAGACCGAACACTGAAGCTTTCCTT. It translates to CASTRDRPNTEAFL.

V gene TRBV11-2 combines with J gene TRBJ2-5, with 8 bases lining up with TRBD2. CDR3 length equals 15 residues. J was trimmed by 3 bases and V by 4 bases; bases with no gene match: 7. The germline V gene encodes CDR1 SGHAT and CDR2 FQNNGV. The chain's CDR3 is CASSWVTSAKETQYF. In DNA, the CDR3 is TGTGCCAGCAGCTGGGTGACTAGCGCTAAAGAGACCCAGTACTTC.

This clone showed up just a few times. The V call is TRBV11-2, the J call TRBJ1-5; a possible D gene is TRBD1 (5 bases). The V end was cut by 5 bases, the J end by 4 bases, with 12 bases between. The germline V gene has CDR1 SGHAT and CDR2 FQNNGV. The CDR3 covers 14 residues. CDR3 region: CASSDPGLNQPQHF. As DNA, the CDR3 is TGTGCCAGCAGCGACCCAGGGTTGAATCAGCCCCAGCATTTT.

This clone was detected once. The J gene is TRBJ1-5, the V gene TRBV30, with TRBD1 matching 8 bases. Looked up from germline, CDR1 is GTSNPN and CDR2 is SVGIG (reference sequence). Trimming took 6 bases from V and 5 from J; bases not matched to a gene: 3. This CDR3 spans 12 amino acids. The CDR3: CACGTGDQPQHF. CDR3 nucleotide sequence: TGTGCCTGCGGGACAGGAGATCAGCCCCAGCATTTT.

The chain joins TRBV18 to TRBJ2-6; TRBD1 aligns across 7 bases. The germline V gene has CDR1 KGHSH and CDR2 LQKENI. The CDR3 is made up of 18 amino acids. Trimming removed 6 bases from V and 2 bases from J; junction bases left unmatched: 13. CDR3 nucleotide sequence: TGTGCCAGCTCCCTCGGACAGGCCATGAAAGCTGGGGCCAACGTCCTGACTTTC. Encoded protein: CASSLGQAMKAGANVLTF.

This sequence joins TRBV4-1 and TRBJ1-5; perhaps TRBD1 as D (5 bases). Germline CDR1 MGHRA, CDR2 YSYEKL. Trimming stripped 4 bases from V and 2 bases from J, with 15 bases between. The CDR3 contains 16 residues. CDR3 sequence: CASSRLQGGGNQPQHF. The CDR3 DNA reads as TGCGCCAGCAGCCGCCTCCAGGGAGGAGGCAATCAGCCCCAGCATTTT.